This is a list of T cell receptor beta chains from one sample in a study. TCRdb re-derived calls from the 5' RACE reads in MiXCR, one entry per CDR3 protein. The sample carries roughly 30,000 distinct CDR3 sequences, 27% recorded once. The sequenced material came from tumor-infiltrating Tregs sorted from the breast tumor. Receptors were obtained from a female donor with breast cancer. CDR3s include the opening cysteine and the closing phenylalanine or tryptophan. Each record gives: V gene, clone size, D gene, J gene, CDR3 DNA, CDR3 protein. D genes are given only for firm matches. Not every row has a clone size; where given, it reads once, few, many or a size class.

TRBV15	many	.	TRBJ1-5	TGTGCCACCAGCAGGGGAGGGTCTAGCAATCAGCCCCAGCATTTT	CATSRGGSSNQPQHF
TRBV11-2	many	TRBD1	TRBJ1-1	TGTGCCAGCAGCCCCGGGACAGGGGGCGAAGCTTTCTTT	CASSPGTGGEAFF
TRBV7-9	medium-sized	TRBD1	TRBJ1-4	TGTGCCAGCAGCTTTATGAGCACAGGGGATGAAAAACTGTTTTTT	CASSFMSTGDEKLFF
TRBV18	many	.	TRBJ2-3	TGTGCCAGCTCACCAGGTGCAGGCACAGATACGCAGTATTTT	CASSPGAGTDTQYF
TRBV20-1	many	.	TRBJ2-1	TGCAGTGCTAGTCGGCTGATTGATTACAATGAGCAGTTCTTC	CSASRLIDYNEQFF
TRBV5-1	few	.	TRBJ1-4	TGCGCCAGCAGCCCGGGGTGGGGCGCGGGTGAAAAACTGTTTTTT	CASSPGWGAGEKLFF
TRBV7-6	many	TRBD1	TRBJ2-7	TGTGCCAGCAGCTTAAGTCCGGGACAGAAGACCTACGAGCAGTACTTC	CASSLSPGQKTYEQYF
TRBV12-3/TRBV12-4	.	.	TRBJ1-5	TGTGCCAGCAGTTTATCCTGGGGCAATCAGCCCCAGCATTTT	CASSLSWGNQPQHF
TRBV7-3	many	TRBD2	TRBJ2-5	TGTGCCAGCAGCTTAATTGGCGGGGGACAAGAGACCCAGTACTTC	CASSLIGGGQETQYF
TRBV15	few	.	TRBJ2-5	TGTGCCACCAGCAGAGATCGAGGAGGGGCCGAGACCCAGTACTTC	CATSRDRGGAETQYF
TRBV29-1	many	.	TRBJ1-2	TGCAGCGTTGCCGGACAGAACTATGGCTACACCTTC	CSVAGQNYGYTF
TRBV6-5	many	TRBD1	TRBJ1-1	TGTGCCAGCAGCGCCGGGACAGGGACTGTCGGAGACACTGAAGCTTTCTTT	CASSAGTGTVGDTEAFF
TRBV4-2	many	.	TRBJ1-5	TGTGCCAGCAGCCAAGGGGGCCTCGATCAGCCCCAGCATTTT	CASSQGGLDQPQHF
TRBV7-9	medium-sized	.	TRBJ1-1	TGTGCCAGCAGCTTCATAGAGGGGACCACTGAAGCTTTCTTT	CASSFIEGTTEAFF
TRBV14	few	.	TRBJ1-1	TGTGCCAGCAGCCAAGAGGTAACTGAAGCTTTCTTT	CASSQEVTEAFF
TRBV7-2	many	.	TRBJ2-3	TGTGCCAGCAGCTACTACACAGATACGCAGTATTTT	CASSYYTDTQYF
TRBV19	few	TRBD1	TRBJ2-1	TGTGCCAGTAGTATGGGGCAGGGGGCCCCCAATGAGCAGTTCTTC	CASSMGQGAPNEQFF
TRBV29-1	many	.	TRBJ2-1	TGCAGCGTTACTTGGACCAGCTCCTACAATGAGCAGTTCTTC	CSVTWTSSYNEQFF
TRBV5-6	.	.	TRBJ2-7	TGTGCCAGCAGCTTGAGCAACTACGAGCAGTACTTC	CASSLSNYEQYF
TRBV6-5	.	.	TRBJ2-6	TGTGCCAGCAGTTACTCAGAGAGCTCTGGGGCCAACGTCCTGACTTTC	CASSYSESSGANVLTF
TRBV2	once	.	TRBJ2-3	TGTGCCAGCAGTGATCGGCTTTCCAAGCGGTATTTT	CASSDRLSKRYF
TRBV6-6	.	TRBD1	TRBJ1-1	TGTGCCAGCAGAATCGGACAGGGGGCAGCTGAAGCTTTCTTT	CASRIGQGAAEAFF
TRBV9	.	.	TRBJ2-1	TGTGCCAGCAGCGTCCGGGGTGACAATGAGCGGTTCTTC	CASSVRGDNERFF
TRBV7-3	.	.	TRBJ2-1	TGTGCCAGCAGCTTAACGGGGCTCTTCGATGCACAGTTCTTC	CASSLTGLFDAQFF
TRBV5-4	few	.	TRBJ2-1	TGTGCCAGCAGCTTGTTAGGAGAGAGCTCCTACAATGAGCAGTTCTTC	CASSLLGESSYNEQFF
TRBV7-3	.	.	TRBJ1-5	TGTGCCAGCAGCTTAAAGACGGAGAATCAGCCCCAGCATTTT	CASSLKTENQPQHF
TRBV18	.	.	TRBJ2-1	TGTGCCAGCTCACCAGGTCGGTTGGAGCGCAATGAGCAGTTCTTC	CASSPGRLERNEQFF
TRBV9	many	.	TRBJ2-3	TGTGCCAGCAGCGTAGATGGGACTAGCACAGATACGCAGTATTTT	CASSVDGTSTDTQYF
TRBV29-1	few	.	TRBJ1-1	TGCAGCGTTGTCAAAACACAGAGGACTGAAGCTTTCTTT	CSVVKTQRTEAFF
TRBV20-1	.	TRBD1	TRBJ2-1	TGCAGTGCAGGGACAGGGGAGCAGTTCTTC	CSAGTGEQFF
TRBV2	many	.	TRBJ1-4	TGTGCCAGCAGTCTGGACTCTGCAACTAATGAAAAACTGTTTTTT	CASSLDSATNEKLFF
TRBV6-1	many	.	TRBJ1-4	TGTGCCAGCAGCTCGGGGTCGTCCCGGAAAAAACTGTTTTTT	CASSSGSSRKKLFF
TRBV6-2/TRBV6-3	few	.	TRBJ1-5	TGTGCCAGCAGTTACTCGAAAGGGGGTAGCAATCAGCCCCAGCATTTT	CASSYSKGGSNQPQHF
TRBV18	few	TRBD1	TRBJ2-1	TGTGCCAGCTCACCTCCGACCTGGACAGGGAATTACAATGAGCAGTTCTTC	CASSPPTWTGNYNEQFF
TRBV6-1	many	.	TRBJ1-1	TGTGCCAGCAGCGAAAAGTGGGCTTACACTGAAGCTTTCTTT	CASSEKWAYTEAFF
TRBV7-3	medium-sized	TRBD2	TRBJ2-1	TGTGCCAGCAGCGACCGACTAGCGGGAATGGAGACCAATGAGCAGTTCTTC	CASSDRLAGMETNEQFF
TRBV20-1	.	TRBD2	TRBJ2-7	TGCAGTGTTCCATCCGGGACTAGCGTTGGCTACGAGCAGTACTTC	CSVPSGTSVGYEQYF
TRBV4-1	few	TRBD2	TRBJ2-1	TGCGCCAGCAGCCAAGATGGGAGGTTAGCGGGAGGGCATGATGAGCAGTTCTTC	CASSQDGRLAGGHDEQFF
TRBV2	.	TRBD2	TRBJ2-1	TGTGCCAGCAGGGGGGATGGCGGGAGCTACAATGAGCAGTTCTTC	CASRGDGGSYNEQFF
TRBV6-1	many	TRBD2	TRBJ2-1	TGTGCCAGCAGAATCAGTCGGACTAGCGGGGACAATGAGCAGTTCTTC	CASRISRTSGDNEQFF